This record covers a single T cell receptor beta chain. What it binds is unknown. The data were taken from a study of T-cell reconstitution after alpha-beta-depleted transplantation in children. General study results and limits: Elevated TCRbeta diversity at day 60 was traced, in some patients, to surviving recipient T cells and thymic progenitors. When one year had passed after transplant, most T-cell counts and diversity came from newly produced T cells. Several hundred graft clones that had expanded were reportedly the source of alpha-beta T cells about two months after transplant.

The ends were cut back, 3 bases at V and 6 bases at J, with 12 bases in the middle. The CDR3 loop spans 14 amino acids. From germline, CDR1 is LGHDT and CDR2 YNNKEL (reference sequence). Library preparation (for TCRbeta) was performed with unique molecular identifiers. TCRdb re-derived calls from the PCR reads in MiXCR, one entry per CDR3 protein. The sample records a few hundred thousand distinct CDR3 sequences, approximately 30% being singletons. The V gene is TRBV3-1, the J gene TRBJ2-1, with D tentatively TRBD2 (6 bases). This material consisted of PBMCs, taken before TCRalphabeta/CD19-depleted stem cell transplant. The TCR sequence derives from a boy in the first two years of life with Wiskott-Aldrich syndrome, due to receive a stem cell transplant. The CDR3 region is CASSQEGLANEQFF. As DNA, the CDR3 is TGTGCCAGCAGCCAGGAGGGCTTGGCCAATGAGCAGTTCTTC.